This T cell receptor beta chain is drawn from a study of neurological immune-mediated disorders. Per germline, CDR1 MNHNY and CDR2 SVGAGI (reference sequence). The CDR3 is 12 residues long. Study findings and constraints: Sharing of CDR3 amino acid sequences among expanded clones across subjects was absent, suggesting private repertoires in all groups.

The table lists this clonotype with a few counts. The antigen remains undetermined. One end of the junction varies from germline; a read error may be responsible. TCRdb ran MiXCR on the 5' RACE reads and lists one entry per CDR3 protein. The sample yields about 40,000 distinct CDR3 sequences, 2.5% seen once. This chain joins TRBV6-6 and TRBJ1-5; D ambiguous. Sequencing input: PBMCs. The receptor was derived from a man aged 45-60 years with multiple sclerosis. This CDR3 is CASSVGNQPQNF. The CDR3 DNA reads as TGTGCCAGCAGTGTGGGGAATCAGCCCCAGAATTTT.